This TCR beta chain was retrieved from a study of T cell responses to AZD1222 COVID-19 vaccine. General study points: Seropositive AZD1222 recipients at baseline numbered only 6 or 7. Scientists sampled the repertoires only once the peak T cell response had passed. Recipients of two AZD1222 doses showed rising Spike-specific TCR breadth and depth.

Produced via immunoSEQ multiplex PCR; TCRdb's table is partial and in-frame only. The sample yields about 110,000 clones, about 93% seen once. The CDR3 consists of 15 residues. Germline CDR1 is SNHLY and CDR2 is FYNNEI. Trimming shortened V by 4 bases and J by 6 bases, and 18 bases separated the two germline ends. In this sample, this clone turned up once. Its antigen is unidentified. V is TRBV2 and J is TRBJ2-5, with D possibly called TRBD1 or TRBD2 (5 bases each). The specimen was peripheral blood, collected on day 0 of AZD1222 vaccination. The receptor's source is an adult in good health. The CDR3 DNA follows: TGTGCCAGCAGTGGAGGGCAGGGAAGTCAAAAGACCCAGTACTTC. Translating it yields CASSGGQGSQKTQYF.